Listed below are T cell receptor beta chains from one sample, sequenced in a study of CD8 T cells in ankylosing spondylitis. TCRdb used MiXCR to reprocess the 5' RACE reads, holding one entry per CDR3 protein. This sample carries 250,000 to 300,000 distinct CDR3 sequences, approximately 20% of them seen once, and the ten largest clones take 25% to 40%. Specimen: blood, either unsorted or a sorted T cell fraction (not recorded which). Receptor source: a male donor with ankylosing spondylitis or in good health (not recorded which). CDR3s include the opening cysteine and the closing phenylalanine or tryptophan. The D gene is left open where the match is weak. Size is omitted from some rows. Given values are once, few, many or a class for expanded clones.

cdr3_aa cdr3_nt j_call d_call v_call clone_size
CSAGDSGELFF TGCAGCGCCGGGGACAGCGGGGAGCTGTTTTTT TRBJ2-2 TRBD1 TRBV29-1 many
CATSDSAGFSYEQYF TGTGCCACCAGTGATTCGGCAGGTTTCTCCTACGAGCAGTACTTC TRBJ2-7 - TRBV24-1 -
CASSKLGGTSGSSTDTQYF TGCGCCAGCTCTAAATTGGGGGGAACTAGCGGCAGTAGCACAGATACGCAGTATTTT TRBJ2-3 TRBD2 TRBV5-1 -
CSARTATGSYEQYF TGCAGCGCTAGGACAGCGACTGGGTCCTACGAGCAGTACTTC TRBJ2-7 - TRBV29-1 few
CASSLVLGNEQYF TGTGCCAGCAGCTTAGTTCTGGGGAACGAGCAGTACTTC TRBJ2-7 - TRBV7-9 -
CASSTTASYEQYF TGTGCCAGCAGCACGACAGCGTCCTACGAGCAGTACTTC TRBJ2-7 - TRBV7-9 -
CASSQGQGASPVNTEAFF TGCGCCAGCAGCCAAGGTCAGGGGGCGAGTCCTGTGAACACTGAAGCTTTCTTT TRBJ1-1 TRBD1 TRBV4-3 many
CASSQERFGTSPYNEQFF TGTGCCAGCAGCCAAGAACGGTTCGGGACTAGTCCTTACAATGAGCAGTTCTTC TRBJ2-1 TRBD2 TRBV14 many
CASSQMARPGDEQFF TGCGCCAGCAGTCAGATGGCACGCCCGGGCGATGAGCAGTTCTTC TRBJ2-1 - TRBV4-1 few
CASSASGINEQFF TGTGCCAGTTCAGCCAGCGGAATCAATGAGCAGTTCTTC TRBJ2-1 - TRBV27 -
CASSYFLRGGGGDYNEQFF TGTGCCAGCAGTTACTTTTTGAGGGGAGGGGGCGGGGACTACAATGAGCAGTTCTTC TRBJ2-1 - TRBV6-5 -
CASSLGVGNQETQYF TGCGCCAGCAGCTTGGGGGTAGGGAACCAAGAGACCCAGTACTTC TRBJ2-5 - TRBV5-1 -
CARSEDWGYEQYF TGTGCCAGAAGTGAGGACTGGGGCTACGAGCAGTACTTC TRBJ2-7 - TRBV6-4 -
CASSYPGQGLDTQYF TGTGCCAGCAGTTACCCGGGACAGGGGTTAGATACGCAGTATTTT TRBJ2-3 TRBD1 TRBV6-5 -
CASSGRTGGNTEAFF TGTGCCAGCAGCGGGCGGACAGGGGGGAACACTGAAGCTTTCTTT TRBJ1-1 TRBD1 TRBV9 few
CASSGGGLEQFF TGTGCCAGCAGTGGGGGGGGTCTTGAGCAGTTCTTC TRBJ2-1 TRBD2 TRBV12-3/TRBV12-4 -
CASSSALSGRAPGELFF TGTGCCAGCAGTTCGGCCCTTAGCGGGAGGGCCCCCGGGGAGCTGTTTTTT TRBJ2-2 TRBD2 TRBV12-3/TRBV12-4 few
CASSQALWSSLLGGELFF TGCGCCAGCAGCCAAGCACTCTGGAGCTCACTCTTGGGCGGGGAGCTGTTTTTT TRBJ2-2 - TRBV4-1 few
CASSLVHPAGELFF TGTGCCAGCAGCTTAGTCCACCCGGCCGGGGAGCTGTTTTTT TRBJ2-2 - TRBV7-3 few
CSVDRGNVETQYF TGCAGCGTTGACAGGGGGAATGTGGAGACCCAGTACTTC TRBJ2-5 TRBD1 TRBV29-1 many
CASRQGSGDNEQFF TGCGCCAGCAGACAAGGATCTGGCGACAATGAGCAGTTCTTC TRBJ2-1 - TRBV4-1 -
CASSPSGGPEELFF TGTGCCAGCAGCCCCTCCGGAGGGCCAGAGGAGCTGTTTTTT TRBJ2-2 - TRBV5-6 -
CATSDSGTLGWETQYF TGTGCCACCAGTGATTCCGGGACTCTTGGGTGGGAGACCCAGTACTTC TRBJ2-5 - TRBV24-1 -
CASSEANTGELFF TGTGCCAGCAGTGAAGCGAACACCGGGGAGCTGTTTTTT TRBJ2-2 - TRBV6-4 many
CASSLRQGVYEQYF TGTGCCAGCAGTTTACGACAGGGTGTGTACGAGCAGTACTTC TRBJ2-7 TRBD1 TRBV27 few
CASSQGQGRETQYF TGTGCCAGCAGCCAAGGACAGGGAAGGGAGACCCAGTACTTC TRBJ2-5 TRBD1 TRBV3-1 few
CASSPGLAGGTSGETQYF TGTGCCAGCAGTCCGGGACTAGCGGGAGGGACATCCGGGGAGACCCAGTACTTC TRBJ2-5 TRBD2 TRBV12-3/TRBV12-4 once
CASSSGYSGANVLTF TGTGCCAGCAGCTCTGGGTACTCTGGGGCCAACGTCCTGACTTTC TRBJ2-6 - TRBV7-6 few
CASSQDEGIGWETQYF TGCGCCAGCAGCCAAGACGAGGGAATTGGATGGGAGACCCAGTACTTC TRBJ2-5 - TRBV4-1 -
CASSLAPGYSNQPQHF TGTGCCAGCAGCTTAGCGCCTGGGTATAGCAATCAGCCCCAGCATTTT TRBJ1-5 - TRBV7-6 -
CASSWGLVNTEAFF TGTGCCAGCAGTTGGGGCTTGGTAAACACTGAAGCTTTCTTT TRBJ1-1 - TRBV12-3/TRBV12-4 -
CASSSPGTHLPPNSPLHF TGTGCCAGCAGCTCACCCGGGACACACCTACCCCCAAATTCACCCCTCCACTTT TRBJ1-6 - TRBV7-6 few
CSARQKTGTGGGTDTQYF TGCAGTGCTAGACAAAAGACCGGGACAGGGGGCGGCACAGATACGCAGTATTTT TRBJ2-3 TRBD1 TRBV20-1 few
CASSQEVREDYYNEQFF TGTGCCAGCAGCCAAGAGGTACGGGAGGACTACTACAATGAGCAGTTCTTC TRBJ2-1 TRBD2 TRBV3-1 few
CASSERTILYEQYF TGTGCCAGCAGCGAAAGGACGATCCTTTACGAGCAGTACTTC TRBJ2-7 - TRBV2 -
CASSPQGAGETQYF TGTGCCAGCAGCCCTCAGGGGGCGGGGGAGACCCAGTACTTC TRBJ2-5 TRBD1 TRBV12-3/TRBV12-4 -
CASSSILAGRTDTQYF TGTGCCAGCAGTTCGATTCTAGCGGGACGCACAGATACGCAGTATTTT TRBJ2-3 TRBD2 TRBV12-3/TRBV12-4 few
CASSYSNLDEQYF TGTGCCAGCAGTTACTCGAATTTAGACGAGCAGTACTTC TRBJ2-7 - TRBV6-5 few
CASSFHWTSGIDIQYF TGTGCCAGCAGCTTTCATTGGACTAGCGGGATTGACATTCAGTACTTC TRBJ2-4 TRBD2 TRBV7-2 few
CASSRGTSDSYEQYF TGTGCCAGCAGCCGGGGGACTAGCGACTCCTACGAGCAGTACTTC TRBJ2-7 TRBD2 TRBV7-6 -
CASSIGSRSYNEQFF TGTGCCAGCAGCATAGGATCCAGGTCCTACAATGAGCAGTTCTTC TRBJ2-1 - TRBV6-1 few
CSVEPRREQETQYF TGCAGCGTTGAACCCCGGCGGGAACAAGAGACCCAGTACTTC TRBJ2-5 - TRBV29-1 many
CSGLGGEKETQYF TGCAGCGGTCTTGGGGGGGAGAAAGAGACCCAGTACTTC TRBJ2-5 TRBD2 TRBV29-1 many
CASSGRVSTDTQYF TGTGCCAGCAGCGGCAGGGTATCCACAGATACGCAGTATTTT TRBJ2-3 - TRBV7-6 many
CSVEDEASYNEQFF TGCAGCGTTGAAGATGAGGCGTCCTACAATGAGCAGTTCTTC TRBJ2-1 - TRBV29-1 -
CASSVSGSSNEQFF TGTGCCAGCAGCGTGAGCGGGAGTTCGAATGAGCAGTTCTTC TRBJ2-1 TRBD2 TRBV7-8 few
CASSLEPGGPYEQYF TGCGCCAGCAGCTTGGAGCCGGGAGGGCCCTACGAGCAGTACTTC TRBJ2-7 TRBD2 TRBV5-1 many
CASSYGNEQFF TGTGCCAGCAGTTACGGGAATGAGCAGTTCTTC TRBJ2-1 - TRBV6-6 many
CASSVGQGFYEQYF TGTGCCAGCAGCGTAGGACAGGGGTTCTACGAGCAGTACTTC TRBJ2-7 TRBD1 TRBV9 -